This TCR beta chain was profiled in a study of cytomegalovirus exposure and HLA in healthy donors. Study-level findings and limits: Serostatus for CMV was the only available immune exposure information. 15,000 to 20,000 TCR beta sequences were associated with HLA alleles at 0.05 false discovery rate in a later analysis. Because they were indistinguishable, some V segments, including TRBV6-2 and TRBV6-3, were excluded. The investigators catalogued 150 to 200 TCR beta chains as cytomegalovirus-associated.

The CDR3 extends over 11 amino acids. Germline CDR1 is SGHDN and CDR2 is FVKESK. V gave up 2 bases and J gave up 9 bases, with 7 bases separating them. This clone was detected only once. What it recognizes is unknown. The PCR made use of 60 Vbeta and 13 Jbeta primers. Clones were read by immunoSEQ multiplex PCR, and TCRdb kept only the in-frame ones, dropping some. The sample includes tens of thousands of clones, 75% of them seen just once. The specimen was PBMCs. V usage is TRBV14 and J usage is TRBJ2-5; unclear D gene. This clonotype was sampled from a man between 40 and 49 years old in good health and CMV-seronegative. The CDR3, as DNA: TGTGCCAGCAGCCAATTTGCGGCCCAGTACTTC. This codes for CASSQFAAQYF.